Following are 25 T cell receptor beta chains from one sample sequenced in a study of OX40 agonist ivuxolimab in advanced cancers. Library creation used the immunoSEQ multiplex PCR assay. TCRdb holds this immuneACCESS table with in-frame rearrangements only. Some clones are missing; in checked studies, unresolved V genes explain under half, and the rest has no known cause. The sample has just over 95,000 clones on record, over 75% of them singletons. In total, the top ten clones hold 3% to 4.5% of the sample. The sample consisted of CD4+ or CD8+ T cells sorted from blood, taken in a trial of the OX40 agonist ivuxolimab. These receptors originate from an adult with an advanced solid tumor such as melanoma, head and neck, liver or kidney cancer.

Comments on this clone: Other nucleotide sequences in the sample specify the same CDR3. This chain links TRBV5-6 with TRBJ1-1, with D unresolved. The germline V gene has CDR1 SGHDT and CDR2 YYEEEE. V dropped 0 bases and J dropped 1 base, with 4 bases sitting between them. The CDR3 has 13 amino acids. The DNA for the CDR3 is TGTGCCAGCAGCTTGGCTGCGAACACTGAAGCTTTCTTT. Its protein is CASSLAANTEAFF.

This clone was counted a single time. The chain uses TRBV7-9 and TRBJ2-3, with a possible D match to TRBD2 (5 bases). CDR3 length equals 14 residues. Between the trimmed V and J ends, which lost 8 bases and 0 bases, there was a span of 12 bases. Germline assignment: CDR1 SEHNR and CDR2 FQNEAQ (reference sequence). In nucleotides, the CDR3 is TGTGCCAGCTACGGGCGGGTGAGCACAGATACGCAGTATTTT. Amino acids: CASYGRVSTDTQYF.

J is TRBJ2-1 and V is TRBV5-6, with a possible D match to TRBD2 (5 bases). Germline loops: CDR1 SGHDT, CDR2 YYEEEE. The V and J ends lost 0 bases and 6 bases respectively, with 7 bases between them. The CDR3 length is 13 residues. The CDR3 loop reads CASSLGGPNEQFF. For the CDR3, the DNA is TGTGCCAGCAGCTTGGGAGGGCCCAATGAGCAGTTCTTC.

The gene calls are TRBV7-8 and TRBJ2-5; 14 positions agree with TRBD2. The germline CDR1 and CDR2 sequences are SGHVS and FQNEAQ. CDR3 size: 17 residues. The junction had 9 bases not matched to a gene; V was cut back by 4 bases and J by 5 bases. The CDR3 spells CASSSYRLAGGRETQYF. The CDR3 DNA follows: TGTGCCAGCAGCTCCTACAGACTAGCGGGAGGGCGCGAGACCCAGTACTTC. The full variable domain, in which reference TRBV7-8 and TRBJ2-5 provide the parts outside the CDR3, is GAGVSQSPRYKVAKRGQDVALRCDPISGHVSLFWYQQALGQGPEFLTYFQNEAQLDKSGLPSDRFFAERPEGSVSTLKIQRTQQEDSAVYLCASSSYRLAGGRETQYFGPGTRLLVL.

This sequence joins TRBV30 and TRBJ2-7, with D perhaps matching TRBD1 (6 bases). This CDR3 is built from 11 residues. V shed 4 bases and J shed 6 bases, with 10 bases lying between them. Germline values: CDR1 GTSNPN, CDR2 SVGIG (reference sequence). CDR3 residues: CAWIAGAEQYF. As DNA, the CDR3 is TGTGCCTGGATTGCAGGGGCCGAGCAGTACTTC.

The CDR3: CASSKSPDRGHREQFF. The CDR3, as DNA: TGCGCCAGCAGCAAAAGCCCCGACAGGGGCCACAGAGAGCAGTTCTTC. This rearrangement joins TRBV4-1 to TRBJ2-1; the match to TRBD1 covers 8 bases. The CDR3 runs to 16 residues. Germline lookup yields CDR1 MGHRA and CDR2 YSYEKL. The junction had 16 bases not matched to a gene; V was cut back by 5 bases and J by 10 bases.

V is TRBV6-5 and J is TRBJ2-7, with 9 positions matching TRBD1. The junction had 6 bases not matched to a gene; V was cut back by 5 bases and J by 4 bases. This CDR3 is built from 14 residues. Germline loops: CDR1 MNHEY, CDR2 SVGAGI. The CDR3 loop is CASSRPGQGYEQYF. The CDR3 bases are TGTGCCAGCAGTAGACCGGGACAGGGATACGAGCAGTACTTC.

This clone was detected once. The chain combines TRBV4-1 with TRBJ1-4; D is uncertain. Germline V gene lookup returns CDR1 MGHRA and CDR2 YSYEKL. The CDR3 runs 17 residues. V was clipped by 2 bases and J by 4 bases, with 17 bases between them. The CDR3, as DNA: TGCGCCAGCAGCCAAATCTTACGAAGACGGGGTAATGAAAAACTGTTTTTT. It is translated as CASSQILRRRGNEKLFF.

The chain combines TRBV11-3 with TRBJ2-1; perhaps TRBD2 as D (5 bases). The CDR3 totals 13 residues. Germline CDR1 is SGHNT and CDR2 is YENEEA. Trimming removed 1 base at V and 6 bases at J, with 7 bases between. The CDR3 DNA reads TGTGCCAGCAGCTTAGGAGGGTTCAATGAGCAGTTCTTC. It specifies CASSLGGFNEQFF.

The chain employs TRBV6-5 and TRBJ2-7; D is unresolved. Germline V gives CDR1 MNHEY, CDR2 SVGAGI. The V and J ends lost 10 bases and 2 bases respectively, with 18 bases between them. The CDR3 sequence is 14 residues long. The CDR3 region is CATENPGAPYEQYF. The CDR3 nucleotides read TGTGCCACTGAAAATCCGGGCGCACCCTACGAGCAGTACTTC.

The rearrangement uses TRBV7-9 and TRBJ2-7, with 7 bases identical to TRBD1. Germline CDR1 and CDR2: SEHNR and FQNEAQ (reference sequence). J gave up 0 bases and V 5 bases, and 7 bases lay outside the gene matches. The CDR3 length is 15 residues. The CDR3 bases are TGTGCCAGCAGCAAAGGACAGGTTAGCTCCTACGAGCAGTACTTC. It yields the protein CASSKGQVSSYEQYF.

The chain joins TRBV7-8 to TRBJ2-3; D not certain. This CDR3 spans 13 amino acids. Trimming left V 6 bases short and J 2 bases short, with 9 bases between. Germline V CDR1 and CDR2: SGHVS, FQNEAQ. The CDR3 sequence is CASRSSNTDTQYF. CDR3 sequence (DNA): TGTGCCAGCAGAAGCAGTAACACAGATACGCAGTATTTT.

A few counts support this clone. The CDR3 protein is CASSLSLVHEQFF. The CDR3 nucleotides read TGTGCCAGCAGTTTATCGCTAGTCCATGAGCAGTTCTTC. The chain carries TRBV28 and TRBJ2-1; D call uncertain. The V and J ends lost 1 base and 8 bases respectively, with 9 bases between them. CDR3 size: 13 residues. CDR1 and CDR2 from the germline V gene are MDHEN and SYDVKM.

This chain joins TRBV13 and TRBJ2-1; perhaps TRBD2 as D (5 bases). The germline V gene has CDR1 PRHDT and CDR2 FYEKMQ (reference sequence). The CDR3 length is 15 residues. The ends were cut back, 0 bases at V and 8 bases at J, with 14 bases in the middle. The CDR3, as DNA: TGTGCCAGCAGCTTAGGCGGCCAGGAGAGGGATGAGCAGTTCTTC. Its protein is CASSLGGQERDEQFF.

This clone was seen just once. The rearrangement joins TRBV28 to TRBJ2-1; no definite D call. The CDR3 contains 14 residues. Germline assignment: CDR1 MDHEN and CDR2 SYDVKM. Trimming stripped 2 bases from V and 4 bases from J, with 9 bases between. The CDR3 bases are TGTGCCAGCAGTTTAGGTGTAGAGTACAATGAGCAGTTCTTC. It is translated as CASSLGVEYNEQFF.

This clone occurred once. The chain carries TRBV5-6 and TRBJ2-2, with TRBD2 matching over 8 bases. V shed 0 bases and J 4 bases; nucleotides not matched to a gene: 2. The germline V gene encodes CDR1 SGHDT and CDR2 YYEEEE. CDR3 size: 15 residues. The CDR3 reads CASSLDGRATGELFF. DNA for the CDR3: TGTGCCAGCAGCTTGGACGGGAGGGCCACCGGGGAGCTGTTTTTT.

CDR3 bases: TGTGCCAGCAGTGGGGGCATTGGCGAAAAACTGTTTTTT. It translates to CASSGGIGEKLFF. The rearrangement uses TRBV7-9 and TRBJ1-4, with D possibly matching TRBD1 (6 bases). CDR1 and CDR2 from the germline V gene are SEHNR and FQNEAQ (reference sequence). V was trimmed by 6 bases and J by 8 bases, leaving 13 bases between them. The CDR3 sequence is 13 residues long.

This chain links TRBV21-1 with TRBJ2-1. TRBV21-1 has pseudogene status. This CDR3 region has 16 residues. CDR3 protein: CASSKASGPQGNEQFF. CDR3 sequence (DNA): TGTGCCAGCAGCAAAGCATCCGGGCCTCAAGGGAATGAGCAGTTCTTC.

This clone was seen once. V gene TRBV2 combines with J gene TRBJ2-7, with 10 bases that match TRBD1. CDR3 length: 14 residues. The trim removed 4 bases at V and 6 bases at J, leaving 6 bases unmatched. Per the germline V gene, CDR1 is SNHLY and CDR2 is FYNNEI. The CDR3 bases are TGTGCCAGCAGTGTGGGGACAGGGGACCCCGAGCAGTACTTC. Its translation: CASSVGTGDPEQYF.

In nucleotides, the CDR3 is TGTGCCAGCAGCCCCCCAGGGGCTGGAAACACCATATATTTT. Its protein is CASSPPGAGNTIYF. The chain combines TRBV7-2 with TRBJ1-3; D possibly corresponds to TRBD1 (6 bases). V was shortened by 5 bases and J by 2 bases, with 10 bases between the two germline ends. CDR1 SGHTA and CDR2 FQGNSA come from the germline V gene. The CDR3 runs to 14 residues.

The chain links TRBV7-3 to TRBJ2-3; D remains unclear. The CDR3 is made up of 13 amino acids. CDR1 and CDR2 from the germline V gene are SGHTA and FQGTGA. The V end lost 5 bases, the J end lost 2 bases, and 8 bases lay between the germline ends. CDR3 in amino acids: CASSVGNTDTQYF. The CDR3 DNA reads TGTGCCAGCAGCGTAGGAAACACAGATACGCAGTATTTT.

This clone is a singleton in its sample. The chain links TRBV30 to TRBJ1-3, with D perhaps matching TRBD1 (5 bases). With 2 bases removed from V and 6 bases from J, the gap between germline ends came to 17 bases. The CDR3 spans 15 residues. Germline CDR1 is GTSNPN and CDR2 is SVGIG (reference sequence). CDR3 sequence reads: CAWSPFSGFENTIYF. CDR3 DNA: TGTGCCTGGAGTCCGTTCTCAGGGTTCGAAAACACCATATATTTT.

This sequence joins TRBV15 and TRBJ2-5; no clear D gene. CDR3 length: 11 residues. V was shortened by 0 bases and J by 4 bases, with 0 bases between the two germline ends. Germline V gives CDR1 LNHNV, CDR2 YYDKDF (reference sequence). CDR3 in DNA: TGTGCCACCAGCAGAGAAGAGACCCAGTACTTC. It encodes CATSREETQYF.

The genes are TRBV7-8 and TRBJ1-1; D unclear. The germline gives CDR1 SGHVS, CDR2 FQNEAQ. V was shortened by 1 base and J by 0 bases, with 6 bases between the two germline ends. This CDR3 has 14 residues. CDR3 nucleotide sequence: TGTGCCAGCAGCTTAGTGGCCCTGAACACTGAAGCTTTCTTT. Its protein is CASSLVALNTEAFF. The variable domain in full, with the rest retrieved from reference TRBV7-8 and TRBJ1-1, is GAGVSQSPRYKVAKRGQDVALRCDPISGHVSLFWYQQALGQGPEFLTYFQNEAQLDKSGLPSDRFFAERPEGSVSTLKIQRTQQEDSAVYLCASSLVALNTEAFFGQGTRLTVV.

This rearrangement joins TRBV7-2 to TRBJ2-5; TRBD2 might be the D (6 bases). CDR1 is SGHTA and CDR2 is FQGNSA in the germline V gene. The CDR3 contains 18 residues. The V and J ends lost 2 bases and 0 bases respectively, with 19 bases between them. This CDR3 reads CASSLNSGTSVYQETQYF. CDR3 DNA: TGTGCCAGCAGCTTAAACTCTGGGACTTCAGTGTACCAAGAGACCCAGTACTTC.